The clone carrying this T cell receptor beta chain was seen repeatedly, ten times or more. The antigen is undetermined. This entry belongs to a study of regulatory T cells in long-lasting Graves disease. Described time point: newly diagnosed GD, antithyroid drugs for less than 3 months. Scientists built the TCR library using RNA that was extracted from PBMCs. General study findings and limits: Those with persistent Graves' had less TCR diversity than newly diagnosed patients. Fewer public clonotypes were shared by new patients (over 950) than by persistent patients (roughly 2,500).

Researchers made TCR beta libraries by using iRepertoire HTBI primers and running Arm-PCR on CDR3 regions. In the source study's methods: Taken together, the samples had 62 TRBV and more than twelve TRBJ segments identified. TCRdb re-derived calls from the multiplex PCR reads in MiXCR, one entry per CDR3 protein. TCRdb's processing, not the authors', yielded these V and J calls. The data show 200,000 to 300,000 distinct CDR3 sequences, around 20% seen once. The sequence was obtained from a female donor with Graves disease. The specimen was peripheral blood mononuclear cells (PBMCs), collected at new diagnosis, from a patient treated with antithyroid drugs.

The CDR3 sequence is CASSEGRAEGYTF. The DNA for the CDR3 is TGTGCCAGCAGCGAGGGCAGGGCGGAAGGCTACACCTTC. The chain recombines TRBV9 with TRBJ1-2, with D tentatively TRBD1 (5 bases). The germline V gene encodes CDR1 SGDLS and CDR2 YYNGEE. V was shortened by 3 bases and J by 8 bases, with 14 bases between the two germline ends. CDR3 length: 13 residues. Variable domain in full (rest from reference TRBV9 and TRBJ1-2): DSGVTQTPKHLITATGQRVTLRCSPRSGDLSVYWYQQSLDQGLQFLIQYYNGEERAKGNILERFSAQQFPDLHSELNLSSLELGDSALYFCASSEGRAEGYTFGSGTRLTVV.